A selection of T cell receptor beta chains follows, all from one sample in a study of blood T cell repertoires in COVID-19. Sequencing was performed with immunoSEQ multiplex PCR; in TCRdb, only in-frame clones are kept and a portion is missing. The sample has some 130,000 clones; roughly 90% are singletons. Sequenced: peripheral blood. These receptors all come from a man aged 60 to 75 with COVID-19, enrolled during active disease. CDR3s include the opening cysteine and the closing phenylalanine or tryptophan. D genes are given only for firm matches. For some rows the clone size is stated as once, few or many, or as a class when expanded; others skip it.

. TRBD1 TRBJ2-1 TRBV7-9 CASNFGDSLSYNEQFF TGTGCCAGCAACTTCGGGGACAGCCTTTCCTACAATGAGCAGTTCTTC
once . TRBJ2-2 TRBV4-3 CASSQGGPGYTGELFF TGCGCCAGCAGCCAAGGGGGGCCTGGATACACCGGGGAGCTGTTTTTT
. TRBD2 TRBJ2-5 TRBV29-1 CSVSSGALQETQYF TGCAGCGTTTCTAGCGGGGCCCTCCAAGAGACCCAGTACTTC
. TRBD1 TRBJ1-4 TRBV10-3 CAISIDRGQEKLFF TGTGCCATCAGTATCGACAGGGGGCAGGAAAAACTGTTTTTT
. . TRBJ2-5 TRBV24-1 CATSDPSAVEETQYF TGTGCCACCAGTGACCCGAGTGCTGTAGAAGAGACCCAGTACTTC
. . TRBJ2-7 TRBV19 CASSMYGYEQYF TGTGCCAGTAGTATGTACGGGTACGAGCAGTACTTC
. . TRBJ2-7 TRBV6-5 CASSPVGSYEQYF TGTGCCAGCAGCCCCGTCGGGTCCTACGAGCAGTACTTC
. TRBD2 TRBJ2-3 TRBV6-2/TRBV6-3 CASSNPLLAGKTDTQYF TGTGCCAGCAGTAACCCACTCCTAGCGGGGAAAACAGATACGCAGTATTTT
. . TRBJ1-3 TRBV7-2 CASSLASTGNTIYF TGTGCCAGCAGCTTAGCTTCAACTGGAAACACCATATATTTT
. TRBD1 TRBJ1-6 TRBV5-1 CASSADRAEYSPLHF TGCGCCAGCAGCGCTGACAGGGCCGAATATTCACCCCTCCACTTT
. TRBD1 TRBJ1-4 TRBV19 CASRDRDEKLFF TGTGCCAGCCGGGACAGGGACGAAAAACTGTTTTTT
. . TRBJ1-4 TRBV6-5 CASRSQGSSNEKLFF TGTGCCAGCAGATCACAGGGATCGTCTAATGAAAAACTGTTTTTT
once TRBD1 TRBJ1-2 TRBV4-1 CASSQDRDRGLYGYTF TGCGCCAGCAGCCAGGACCGGGACAGGGGGCTCTATGGCTACACCTTC
. TRBD1 TRBJ2-5 TRBV5-6 CASSLAAPGQHQETQYF TGTGCCAGCAGCCTGGCCGCCCCGGGACAGCACCAAGAGACCCAGTACTTC
few TRBD1 TRBJ1-3 TRBV2 CASSSTGRGGNTIYF TGTGCCAGCAGTTCGACAGGGCGAGGTGGAAACACCATATATTTT
. . TRBJ2-3 TRBV6-5 CASNSFREKDTQYF TGTGCCAGCAATTCGTTTAGAGAGAAAGATACGCAGTATTTT
. TRBD1 TRBJ1-2 TRBV24-1 CATSTGTGQIYGYTF TGTGCCACCAGTACCGGGACAGGCCAAATTTATGGCTACACCTTC
. TRBD2 TRBJ2-1 TRBV2 CASSELRLAENEQFF TGTGCCAGCAGTGAACTAAGACTAGCTGAAAATGAGCAGTTCTTC
. . TRBJ2-5 TRBV11-2 CASSSPAGTLQETQYF TGTGCCAGCAGCTCACCTGCCGGGACACTTCAAGAGACCCAGTACTTC
. TRBD2 TRBJ2-5 TRBV29-1 CSAPGTSGGSEETQYF TGCAGCGCCCCCGGGACTAGCGGGGGATCCGAAGAGACCCAGTACTTC
. . TRBJ2-7 TRBV10-3 CAISGGDPGEQYF TGTGCCATCAGCGGCGGGGACCCGGGGGAGCAGTACTTC
. . TRBJ2-7 TRBV24-1 CATSEGAHSVKYF TGTGCCACCAGTGAAGGGGCCCATTCCGTGAAGTACTTC
. . TRBJ1-4 TRBV5-1 CASRAGQTNEKLFF TGCGCCAGCAGAGCCGGACAAACTAATGAAAAACTGTTTTTT
. TRBD1 TRBJ1-6 TRBV28 CASSSAGQGYSPLHF TGTGCCAGCAGTTCCGCGGGACAGGGGTATTCACCCCTCCACTTT
. . TRBJ2-5 TRBV19 CASSAGLTSETQYF TGTGCCAGTAGCGCGGGACTTACCTCAGAGACCCAGTACTTC
. . TRBJ2-1 TRBV5-1 CASSLVGPNLHANEQFF TGCGCCAGCAGCTTGGTTGGTCCGAATCTCCATGCGAATGAGCAGTTCTTC
. TRBD1 TRBJ2-5 TRBV18 CASSPQGALVGTQYF TGTGCCAGCTCACCACAGGGGGCGCTTGTGGGGACCCAGTACTTC
. . TRBJ1-2 TRBV28 CAIQALPYGYTF TGTGCCATACAAGCGCTTCCCTATGGCTACACCTTC
. . TRBJ2-2 TRBV12-3/TRBV12-4 CASWAGNTGELFF TGTGCCAGTTGGGCAGGGAACACCGGGGAGCTGTTTTTT
. . TRBJ2-1 TRBV5-1 CASSLGQASYNEQFF TGCGCCAGCAGCTTGGGACAGGCATCCTACAATGAGCAGTTCTTC
. TRBD1 TRBJ2-1 TRBV30 CAWTRDRVYNEQFF TGTGCCTGGACGCGAGACAGGGTCTACAATGAGCAGTTCTTC
. . TRBJ1-4 TRBV4-1 CASSQDRARGASPTNEKLFF TGCGCCAGCAGCCAAGATCGCGCAAGGGGCGCTTCCCCAACTAATGAAAAACTGTTTTTT
. . TRBJ1-5 TRBV28 CASITGNQPQHF TGTGCCAGCATCACGGGGAATCAGCCCCAGCATTTT
. TRBD1 TRBJ2-7 TRBV4-3 CASSQEAGGSYEQYF TGCGCCAGCAGCCAAGAGGCAGGGGGATCATACGAGCAGTACTTC
. . TRBJ1-6 TRBV15 CATSRDTATERSPLHF TGTGCCACCAGCAGAGATACGGCGACAGAGAGATCACCCCTCCACTTT
. TRBD1 TRBJ2-1 TRBV5-1 CASSLEQGWRNEQFF TGCGCCAGCAGCTTGGAACAGGGGTGGCGGAATGAGCAGTTCTTC
. TRBD1 TRBJ1-2 TRBV4-1 CASSLPGTAPLYGYTF TGCGCCAGCAGCCTCCCGGGGACAGCCCCATTATATGGCTACACCTTC
. TRBD1 TRBJ2-4 TRBV19 CASSSGQALAKNIQYF TGTGCCAGTAGTAGCGGACAGGCCCTAGCCAAAAACATTCAGTACTTC
. TRBD1 TRBJ2-4 TRBV5-1 CASSLRQGSKNIQYF TGCGCCAGCAGCCTGCGACAGGGTTCCAAAAACATTCAGTACTTC
. TRBD1 TRBJ1-2 TRBV6-5 CASSYVQGGGYTF TGTGCCAGCAGTTACGTACAGGGGGGTGGCTACACCTTC
. TRBD2 TRBJ2-2 TRBV19 CASSPTGTSGGTDTGELFF TGTGCCAGTAGCCCAACCGGGACTAGCGGGGGGACGGACACCGGGGAGCTGTTTTTT
. . TRBJ1-3 TRBV5-6 CASSPRGPSPSGNTIYF TGTGCCAGCAGCCCTCGTGGCCCTTCACCCTCTGGAAACACCATATATTTT
. TRBD1 TRBJ2-7 TRBV18 CASSPSPGGGVGEQYF TGTGCCAGCTCACCCTCCCCAGGGGGCGGAGTGGGGGAGCAGTACTTC
once . TRBJ1-2 TRBV12-3/TRBV12-4 CASSPGQYYGYTF TGTGCCAGCAGTCCAGGACAGTACTATGGCTACACCTTC